These 15 T cell receptor beta chains originate from one sample sequenced in a study of T-cell reconstitution after alpha-beta-depleted transplantation in children. Unique molecular identifiers featured in how the TCRbeta library was prepared. TCRdb processed the PCR reads anew with MiXCR; each CDR3 protein has one entry. The table lists hundreds of thousands of distinct CDR3 sequences, about 17% of them singletons, with about 32% in the top ten. The specimen comprised PBMCs, mostly from graft donor cells, sampled 360 days after TCRalphabeta/CD19-depleted stem cell transplant. The receptors shown here come from a boy less than two years old who had a stem cell transplant for Wiskott-Aldrich syndrome, so the T cells may come from the graft donor.

V gene TRBV23-1 combines with J gene TRBJ2-7; 7 positions match TRBD1. TRBV23-1 is flagged as an ORF with uncertain function. CDR3 length: 16 residues. V gave up 2 bases and J gave up 3 bases; unmatched junction bases: 10. The CDR3 DNA is TGCGCCAGCAGTCAAAACCGACAGGGAAGGGTCTACGAGCAGTACTTC. Its translation: CASSQNRQGRVYEQYF.

This chain connects TRBV7-2 to TRBJ2-5, with TRBD1 as a possible D gene (5 bases). Germline CDR1 SGHTA, CDR2 FQGNSA. V lost 1 base to trimming and J lost 2 bases, with 11 bases between them. This CDR3 region has 15 residues. CDR3 in amino acids: CASSLVWGRQETQYF. CDR3 nucleotide sequence: TGTGCCAGCAGCTTAGTATGGGGCCGGCAAGAGACCCAGTACTTC.

The chain joins TRBV15 to TRBJ2-1; D is possibly TRBD2 (7 bases). Germline V lookup: CDR1 LNHNV, CDR2 YYDKDF (reference sequence). Trimming shortened V by 3 bases and J by 6 bases, and 18 bases separated the two germline ends. The CDR3 loop spans 16 amino acids. The CDR3: CATSSWGAGEGNEQFF. The CDR3 nucleotides are TGTGCCACCAGCAGTTGGGGGGCGGGGGAAGGCAATGAGCAGTTCTTC. The complete variable domain, with remaining parts taken from reference TRBV15 and TRBJ2-1, reads DAMVIQNPRYQVTQFGKPVTLSCSQTLNHNVMYWYQQKSSQAPKLLFHYYDKDFNNEADTPDNFQSRRPNTSFCFLDIRSPGLGDTAMYLCATSSWGAGEGNEQFFGPGTRLTVL.

This clonotype was found many times. This chain connects TRBV4-1 to TRBJ2-5, with D unclear. Trimming cost V 4 bases and J 0 bases, with 9 bases left between them. The CDR3 consists of 14 residues. Germline V gene lookup returns CDR1 MGHRA and CDR2 YSYEKL. The CDR3 sequence is CASSPTEYQETQYF. In DNA, the CDR3 is TGCGCCAGCAGCCCCACAGAGTACCAAGAGACCCAGTACTTC.

The chain has TRBV20-1 and TRBJ2-7, with D uncertain. The V and J ends lost 4 bases and 5 bases respectively, with 12 bases between them. CDR3 length: 12 amino acids. Germline V CDR1 and CDR2: DFQATT, SNEGSKA (reference sequence). The CDR3 DNA follows: TGCAGTGCTAACGGGCTCCTCAACGAGCAGTACTTC. It encodes CSANGLLNEQYF.

This clonotype was recorded a few times. The chain joins TRBV7-9 to TRBJ2-5; 11 positions agree with TRBD2. V gave up 5 bases and J gave up 5 bases; unmatched junction bases: 13. The V gene's germline CDR1 is SEHNR and CDR2 FQNEAQ (reference sequence). The CDR3 has 17 amino acids. The CDR3 DNA follows: TGTGCCAGCAGCGAAAAACTAGCGGGAGTATCCAAGGAGACCCAGTACTTC. Its protein product is CASSEKLAGVSKETQYF.

The gene calls are TRBV6-1 and TRBJ2-7, with a tentative D call TRBD2 (6 bases). The CDR3 contains 15 residues. V lost 4 bases, J lost 3 bases, and 16 bases lay in between. Per the germline V gene, CDR1 is MNHNS and CDR2 is SASEGT. CDR3 amino acids: CASSARDPGNYEQYF. The CDR3 bases are TGTGCCAGCAGTGCGCGGGACCCGGGGAACTACGAGCAGTACTTC.

A few counts support this clonotype. This chain links TRBV5-1 with TRBJ2-1, with D uncertain. The CDR3 extends over 12 amino acids. Germline loops: CDR1 SGHRS, CDR2 YFSETQ. Trimming pared 0 bases from V and 12 bases from J, leaving 10 bases between. CDR3 in DNA: TGCGCCAGCAGCTTGGTTCCTAGTGGGCAGTTCTTC. It yields the protein CASSLVPSGQFF. The variable domain in full, with the rest retrieved from reference TRBV5-1 and TRBJ2-1, is KAGVTQTPRYLIKTRGQQVTLSCSPISGHRSVSWYQQTPGQGLQFLFEYFSETQRNKGNFPGRFSGRQFSNSRSEMNVSTLELGDSALYLCASSLVPSGQFFGPGTRLTVL.

This clonotype was counted a few times. V usage is TRBV3-1 and J usage is TRBJ2-7; 9 bases are shared with TRBD1. Trimming cost V 4 bases and J 3 bases; bases outside gene matches: 7. CDR1 and CDR2 from the germline V gene are LGHDT and YNNKEL (reference sequence). The CDR3 is 15 residues long. The CDR3 nucleotides are TGTGCCAGCAGCCGAACCGGGACAGGGCGCTACGAGCAGTACTTC. Protein: CASSRTGTGRYEQYF.

The CDR3 nucleotides are TGCGCCAGCAGCTTAAATCGCGCGACCCGGCGAGGATTTGGGAACACTGAAGCTTTCTTT. Protein: CASSLNRATRRGFGNTEAFF. The rearrangement joins TRBV5-1 to TRBJ1-1; D uncertain. CDR1 SGHRS and CDR2 YFSETQ come from the germline V gene. V was trimmed by 2 bases and J by 1 base, leaving 27 bases between them. The CDR3 consists of 20 residues.

The J gene is TRBJ2-1, the V gene TRBV10-3; 8 bases agree with TRBD2. The trim removed 1 base at V and 5 bases at J, leaving 4 bases unmatched. CDR3 size: 15 residues. CDR1 is ENHRY, CDR2 SYGVKD, per germline. The CDR3 region is CAISELGLANNEQFF. In DNA, the CDR3 is TGTGCCATCAGTGAGTTAGGACTAGCCAACAATGAGCAGTTCTTC.

The chain couples TRBV7-6 to TRBJ1-2; no definite D call. V gave up 1 base and J gave up 0 bases, with 9 bases separating them. CDR1 is SGHVS and CDR2 is FNYEAQ in the germline V gene. This CDR3 is 15 amino acids long. The DNA for the CDR3 is TGTGCCAGCAGCTTAGGGCAGACCCCTAACTATGGCTACACCTTC. Translating it yields CASSLGQTPNYGYTF.

This clonotype appeared once. The rearrangement links TRBV25-1 to TRBJ2-1; the D is unclear. V was clipped by 5 bases and J by 1 base, with 9 bases between them. CDR3 size: 14 residues. Germline lookup yields CDR1 MGHDK and CDR2 SYGVNS. The CDR3 DNA sequence: TGTGCCAGCAGTAGGCTCGAGTCCTACAATGAGCAGTTCTTC. Protein sequence: CASSRLESYNEQFF.

The genes are TRBV20-1 and TRBJ2-5; the match to TRBD1 covers 9 bases. After removal of 6 bases from V and 4 bases from J, the junction contained 3 bases not matched to a gene. Germline V gene sequence: CDR1 DFQATT, CDR2 SNEGSKA (reference sequence). The CDR3 has 12 residues. The CDR3 bases are TGCAGTGCGACAGGGGGGATAGAGACCCAGTACTTC. As protein: CSATGGIETQYF.

This clonotype was counted between two and nine times. The chain links TRBV20-1 to TRBJ2-5; maybe TRBD2 (5 bases). The germline V and J ends were trimmed by 5 bases and 2 bases, with 12 bases remaining between them. The CDR3 loop spans 13 amino acids. CDR1 is DFQATT, CDR2 SNEGSKA, per germline (reference sequence). Written as DNA, the CDR3 is TGCAGTGCTCTCGGACTTGCTCAAGAGACCCAGTACTTC. It yields the protein CSALGLAQETQYF.